This T cell receptor beta chain is from a study of blood T cell repertoires in COVID-19. Across the whole study: The samples span acute and convalescent COVID-19 from the United States, Italy and Spain. Sources were T cells, B-cell-depleted T cells, or PBMCs; the material itself was cDNA or gDNA.

Looked up from germline, CDR1 is SNHLY and CDR2 is FYNNEI. The ends lost 5 bases at V and 3 bases at J; junction bases unmatched: 2. This CDR3 contains 14 residues. Donors were grouped by their self-reported clinical history. Per the original methods: Reference gene primer amplification in the assay estimated nucleated cell counts. The table came from immunoSEQ multiplex PCR; TCRdb's copy has only in-frame clones and leaves some out. D and trimming were read from the DNA, whereas the V and J calls and clone size are those reported in that table. The table shows approximately 150,000 clones, with about 87% occurring only once.

Sequencing was done on a sample of PBMCs or T cells enriched from blood (not recorded which). This clonotype was sampled from a man aged 45-65 years in a cohort exposed to, infected with or recovered from COVID-19 (not recorded which). The V gene is TRBV2, the J gene TRBJ2-3, with 10 bases fitting TRBD2. CDR3 in DNA: TGTGCCAGCAGTTCTAGCGGGAGTACAGATACGCAGTATTTT. This gives the protein CASSSSGSTDTQYF.